This T cell receptor (beta chain) was recorded in a study of a mutant IDH1 vaccine in newly diagnosed glioma. About the research overall: Once 4-6 weeks had passed after radiotherapy alone, vaccination started, or it started with temozolomide cycles. Sex distribution of treated patients was around 62% male and roughly 38% female; mean age was about 40 years. Broader study findings: It seemed that pseudoprogression was not linked to changes in the top peripheral T cell clonotypes.

Germline V CDR1 and CDR2: SGDLS, YYNGEE. Deletions cut 2 bases from V and 8 bases from J, with 16 bases between. There are 15 residues in the CDR3. The data were produced by immunoSEQ multiplex PCR, yet TCRdb's version contains in-frame clones alone and is incomplete. The sample has about 56,000 clones, 75% to 90% seen once; the top ten hold about 3.2%. As regards this clone: Its antigen is unknown.

Time point: week 47, end of study. In the vaccine, a single dose held 300 ug of the mutant IDH1 20-mer peptide, along with topical imiquimod. Eight vaccinations were given in weeks 1, 3, 5, 7, 11, 15, 19 and 23. The chain has TRBV9 and TRBJ1-4; tentatively, D is TRBD1 (6 bases). The origin of this receptor is a woman between 50 and 59 years old with glioma. This material consisted of PBMCs, taken from a glioma patient whose treatment included an IDH1 peptide vaccine. The CDR3 DNA sequence: TGTGCCAGCAGCGTCCGACAGGTCCCTATGGAAAAACTGTTTTTT. Amino acids: CASSVRQVPMEKLFF.